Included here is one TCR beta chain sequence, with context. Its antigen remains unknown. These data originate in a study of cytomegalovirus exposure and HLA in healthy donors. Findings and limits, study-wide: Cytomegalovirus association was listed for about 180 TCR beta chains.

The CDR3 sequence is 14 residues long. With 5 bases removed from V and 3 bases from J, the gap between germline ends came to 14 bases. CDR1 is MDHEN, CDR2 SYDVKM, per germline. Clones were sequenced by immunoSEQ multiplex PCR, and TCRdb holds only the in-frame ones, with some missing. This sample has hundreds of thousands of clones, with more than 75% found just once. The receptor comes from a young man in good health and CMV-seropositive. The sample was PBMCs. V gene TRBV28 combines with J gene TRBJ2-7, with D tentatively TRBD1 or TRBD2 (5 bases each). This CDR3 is CASSPGRRIYEQYF. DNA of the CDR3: TGTGCCAGCAGTCCGGGACGGAGAATCTACGAGCAGTACTTC.